These 6 T cell receptor beta chains share one sample of origin, sequenced in a study of response to subunit inactivated influenza vaccine. TCRdb re-called the RT-PCR reads with MiXCR, one entry per CDR3 protein. The sample contains some 550,000 distinct CDR3 sequences, 20% to 25% of which appear only once. The same data also contributed to another study, on T cells expressing NK-cell markers. That study reports: Making the TCR beta cDNA relied on 5'RACE template switching with UMIs.

Specimen: CD4+ T cells sorted from PBMCs, collected 11 to 12 days after vaccination. The receptors shown here come from a man aged 50-60 years who received an inactivated influenza vaccine.

Only a few counts were recorded for this clonotype. The chain links TRBV6-1 to TRBJ1-1; D not resolved. V lost 4 bases, J lost 4 bases, and 10 bases lay in between. From germline, CDR1 is MNHNS and CDR2 SASEGT. This CDR3 has 13 residues. This CDR3 is CASSAGRGTEAFF. The CDR3 DNA sequence: TGTGCCAGCAGTGCAGGCCGTGGCACTGAAGCTTTCTTT.

This clonotype was detected only once. This chain uses TRBV20-1 with TRBJ2-1; 14 nucleotides agree with TRBD2. The CDR3 contains 15 residues. Germline loops: CDR1 DFQATT, CDR2 SNEGSKA (reference sequence). Trimming took 3 bases from V and 8 from J; bases not matched to a gene: 6. CDR3 sequence (DNA): TGCAGTGCTAGGGTGGGGACTAGCGGGAGTGATGAGCAGTTCTTC. Translating gives CSARVGTSGSDEQFF.

V usage is TRBV6-2 or TRBV6-3 and J usage is TRBJ2-7, with D unresolved. Between the trimmed V and J ends, which lost 4 bases and 2 bases, there was a span of 15 bases. The CDR3 is made up of 15 amino acids. The germline CDR1 and CDR2 sequences are MNHEY and SVGEGT. As DNA, the CDR3 is TGTGCCAGCAGTTTAGCACGGCAAGAAGCCTACGAGCAGTACTTC. Encoded protein: CASSLARQEAYEQYF.

This clonotype was recorded at least ten times. This sequence joins TRBV6-1 and TRBJ1-1; D gene ambiguous. Germline lookup yields CDR1 MNHNS and CDR2 SASEGT. The length of the CDR3 is 10 residues. Trimming pared 3 bases from V and 5 bases from J, leaving 1 base between. The CDR3 loop reads CASSDTEAFF. CDR3 DNA sequence: TGTGCCAGCAGTGATACTGAAGCTTTCTTT.

This clonotype was seen more than once but under ten times. The chain combines TRBV20-1 with TRBJ1-5; D call uncertain. This CDR3 comprises 12 residues. Germline CDR1 is DFQATT and CDR2 is SNEGSKA (reference sequence). The V end was cut by 3 bases, the J end by 0 bases, with 3 bases between. DNA for the CDR3: TGCAGTGCTAGTTCTAGCAATCAGCCCCAGCATTTT. This codes for CSASSSNQPQHF.

This chain links TRBV20-1 with TRBJ2-7; TRBD1 agrees at 7 bases. CDR3 size: 13 residues. Germline trimming cut 3 bases from V and 7 bases from J; bases unmatched to any gene: 9. Germline V gene sequence: CDR1 DFQATT, CDR2 SNEGSKA (reference sequence). The CDR3 protein is CSARPDRVGEQYF. The CDR3 nucleotides are TGCAGTGCTAGGCCAGACAGGGTAGGGGAGCAGTACTTC.